The 21 T cell receptor beta chains below come from one sample, sequenced in a study of T cell changes during pregnancy in multiple sclerosis (dated by TCRdb to about 2019). Libraries were constructed by the immunoSEQ multiplex PCR assay. This immuneACCESS table, as held by TCRdb, lists in-frame sequences with V and J called but not all clones. Of the missing ones, under half trace to an unresolved V gene in checked studies; the others have no known cause. For this sample there are fewer than 30,000 clones; approximately 90% appear just once. Jointly, the top ten make up about 0.76% of the sample. Sequencing was performed on CD4+ T cells from peripheral blood mononuclear cells, taken in the first trimester of pregnancy. The origin of the receptors is a female donor with multiple sclerosis, enrolled in a pregnancy study.

The J gene is TRBJ2-1, the V gene TRBV11-1, with 9 positions matching TRBD1. The CDR3 contains 15 residues. With V trimmed by 4 bases and J by 3 bases, 4 bases remained unmatched. Germline lookup yields CDR1 SGHAT and CDR2 FQDESV (reference sequence). The CDR3 nucleotides are TGTGCCAGCAGCTCGGACAGGGGCGACTACAATGAGCAGTTCTTC. This gives the protein CASSSDRGDYNEQFF. Combining the CDR3 with reference TRBV11-1 and TRBJ2-1 gives the whole variable domain EAEVAQSPRYKITEKSQAVAFWCDPISGHATLYWYRQILGQGPELLVQFQDESVVDDSQLPKDRFSAERLKGVDSTLKIQPAELGDSAMYLCASSSDRGDYNEQFFGPGTRLTVL.

This clone was seen more than once but under ten times. The rearrangement joins TRBV7-9 to TRBJ1-1; D possibly corresponds to TRBD1 (5 bases). V gave up 0 bases and J gave up 6 bases, with 14 bases separating them. The CDR3 runs to 15 residues. Per germline, CDR1 SEHNR and CDR2 FQNEAQ (reference sequence). The CDR3: CASSLAVGEVSEAFF. The CDR3, as DNA: TGTGCCAGCAGCTTAGCTGTAGGGGAGGTATCTGAAGCTTTCTTT.

V gene TRBV7-9 combines with J gene TRBJ2-3; TRBD2 aligns across 10 bases. Unmatched junction bases numbered 6, after V lost 1 base and J lost 2 bases. Germline V gives CDR1 SEHNR, CDR2 FQNEAQ (reference sequence). This CDR3 comprises 17 residues. CDR3 loop: CASSLGTSGTFTDTQYF. In DNA form, the CDR3 reads TGTGCCAGCAGCTTAGGGACTAGCGGTACTTTCACAGATACGCAGTATTTT.

The chain joins TRBV28 to TRBJ1-2; D remains ambiguous. Germline CDR1 is MDHEN and CDR2 is SYDVKM. Deletions cut 7 bases from V and 4 bases from J, with 16 bases between. The CDR3 length is 14 residues. The CDR3 loop is CASTSGTETYGYTF. CDR3 coding DNA: TGTGCCAGCACTTCGGGAACAGAGACCTATGGCTACACCTTC.

This chain uses TRBV7-2 with TRBJ2-7; TRBD1 agrees at 12 bases. Germline loops: CDR1 SGHTA, CDR2 FQGNSA. The CDR3 is 14 amino acids. With 5 bases clipped from V and 2 bases from J, the junction kept 1 base outside the gene matches. The CDR3 region has the DNA TGTGCCAGCAGCCGGGACAGGGGGCCCTACGAGCAGTACTTC. Its protein product is CASSRDRGPYEQYF.

The chain carries TRBV5-6 and TRBJ2-3, with TRBD2 identical over 11 bases. V lost 1 base to trimming and J lost 3 bases; unmatched junction nucleotides: 4. The CDR3 length is 16 residues. Per the germline V gene, CDR1 is SGHDT and CDR2 is YYEEEE. The CDR3 nucleotides are TGTGCCAGCAGCTTGTATAGCGGGGGGGCAACAGATACGCAGTATTTT. The encoded protein is CASSLYSGGATDTQYF.

V usage is TRBV4-1 and J usage is TRBJ2-1; 10 bases align to TRBD2. In germline, CDR1 is MGHRA, CDR2 YSYEKL. V gave up 4 bases and J gave up 1 base; unmatched junction bases: 10. There are 18 residues in the CDR3. The CDR3 DNA sequence: TGCGCCAGCAGCCTACCTAGCGGGGGCCTCCTATCCTACAATGAGCAGTTCTTC. This gives the protein CASSLPSGGLLSYNEQFF.

The chain recombines TRBV7-2 with TRBJ1-1, with a tentative D call TRBD1 (6 bases). V gave up 5 bases and J gave up 1 base, with 14 bases separating them. Germline values: CDR1 SGHTA, CDR2 FQGNSA. The CDR3 is made up of 15 amino acids. CDR3 sequence reads: CASSRTGTTNTEAFF. The CDR3 coding sequence is TGTGCCAGCAGCCGGACCGGGACAACGAACACTGAAGCTTTCTTT.

This CDR3 is CAWSRGSGGALGETQYF. In DNA form, the CDR3 reads TGTGCCTGGAGTCGTGGTAGCGGGGGGGCTTTGGGAGAGACCCAGTACTTC. This chain joins TRBV30 and TRBJ2-5; 11 bases are shared with TRBD2. This CDR3 is built from 17 residues. The junction had 12 bases not matched to a gene; V was cut back by 2 bases and J by 4 bases. In germline, CDR1 is GTSNPN, CDR2 SVGIG (reference sequence).

The gene calls are TRBV6-1 and TRBJ1-1; 12 nucleotides align to TRBD1. Germline CDR1 MNHNS, CDR2 SASEGT. The CDR3 is made up of 17 amino acids. The V segment lost 3 bases and the J segment 0 bases; nucleotides outside the gene matches: 5. The CDR3 here is CASSEGTGGLMNTEAFF. CDR3 nucleotides: TGTGCCAGCAGTGAGGGGACAGGGGGCTTGATGAACACTGAAGCTTTCTTT.

The chain uses TRBV2 and TRBJ1-1; TRBD1 matches at 8 bases. With 7 bases clipped from V and 5 bases from J, the junction kept 12 bases outside the gene matches. Germline CDR1 and CDR2: SNHLY and FYNNEI. The CDR3 sequence is 15 residues long. This CDR3 reads CASTTLDRVNTEAFF. The CDR3 nucleotides read TGTGCCAGCACCACCCTGGACAGGGTTAATACTGAAGCTTTCTTT.

This chain joins TRBV2 and TRBJ1-6; the match to TRBD1 covers 8 bases. Per the germline V gene, CDR1 is SNHLY and CDR2 is FYNNEI. J gave up 9 bases and V 2 bases, and 3 bases lay outside the gene matches. The CDR3 is made up of 14 amino acids. CDR3 region: CASSERQGSSPLHF. The CDR3, as DNA: TGTGCCAGCAGTGAAAGACAGGGGAGTTCACCCCTCCACTTT.

V and J are TRBV5-1 and TRBJ2-2; the match to TRBD1 covers 7 bases. The CDR3 spans 14 residues. The germline CDR1 and CDR2 sequences are SGHRS and YFSETQ. V shed 10 bases, J shed 2 bases, and the junction held 8 bases outside the gene matches. In DNA, the CDR3 is TGCGCCTCGTTAAAGGGGGCCAACACCGGGGAGCTGTTTTTT. This codes for CASLKGANTGELFF.

This clone showed up just once. The gene calls are TRBV27 and TRBJ1-1; D gene unclear. This CDR3 has 10 residues. V was shortened by 11 bases and J by 4 bases, with 8 bases between the two germline ends. Germline lookup yields CDR1 MNHEY and CDR2 SMNVEV (reference sequence). The CDR3 region has the DNA TGTGCCGCCTCAGGCACTGAAGCTTTCTTT. Its protein product is CAASGTEAFF.

V usage is TRBV18 and J usage is TRBJ2-7, with D uncertain. The germline gives CDR1 KGHSH, CDR2 LQKENI. The CDR3 spans 14 residues. V shed 1 base and J shed 3 bases, with 10 bases lying between them. Here the CDR3 DNA reads TGTGCCAGCTCACCACGGCCGCTAGGCTACGAGCAGTACTTC. This codes for CASSPRPLGYEQYF.

This sequence joins TRBV7-9 and TRBJ1-1; 12 bases match TRBD1. Germline values: CDR1 SEHNR, CDR2 FQNEAQ (reference sequence). The length of the CDR3 is 12 residues. With 5 bases clipped from V and 10 bases from J, the junction kept 2 bases outside the gene matches. In nucleotides, the CDR3 is TGTGCCAGCAGCCTGGGACAGGGGGCAGCTTTCTTT. It codes for CASSLGQGAAFF.

This rearrangement joins TRBV6-1 to TRBJ2-3; 12 bases map to TRBD1. The germline gives CDR1 MNHNS, CDR2 SASEGT. The V gene end was trimmed by 1 base and the J gene end by 0 bases; junction bases not matched to a gene: 8. This CDR3 has 19 residues. CDR3 residues: CASSEVGQGAVRSTDTQYF. For the CDR3, the DNA is TGTGCCAGCAGTGAAGTGGGACAGGGGGCAGTGAGAAGCACAGATACGCAGTATTTT.

V usage is TRBV6-5 and J usage is TRBJ2-1, with 9 bases fitting TRBD2. The CDR3 is 15 amino acids. CDR1 is MNHEY and CDR2 is SVGAGI in the germline V gene. V lost 5 bases, J lost 8 bases, and 10 bases stayed unmatched. CDR3 residues: CASSPRAGGLDEQFF. CDR3 DNA: TGTGCCAGCAGTCCGAGGGCGGGGGGGCTCGATGAGCAGTTCTTC.

J is TRBJ2-5 and V is TRBV13, with D possibly TRBD1 on 6 matching bases. Germline V gives CDR1 PRHDT, CDR2 FYEKMQ (reference sequence). Trimming took 2 bases from V and 4 from J, leaving 8 bases between them. The CDR3 consists of 13 residues. The CDR3 spells CASSLNRAETQYF. CDR3 sequence (DNA): TGTGCCAGCAGCTTAAACAGGGCAGAGACCCAGTACTTC.

The chain joins TRBV7-8 to TRBJ2-5; TRBD2 aligns across 8 bases. The CDR3 is 15 residues long. V shed 5 bases and J 5 bases; nucleotides not matched to a gene: 10. Germline lookup yields CDR1 SGHVS and CDR2 FQNEAQ. The CDR3 coding sequence is TGTGCCAGCAGCCCTAGAGGACTAGCTGAGGAGACCCAGTACTTC. Encoded protein: CASSPRGLAEETQYF.

The rearrangement links TRBV19 to TRBJ1-6; D perhaps matches TRBD1 (6 bases). The ends were cut back, 4 bases at V and 7 bases at J, with 8 bases in the middle. The CDR3 consists of 13 residues. Germline CDR1 LNHDA, CDR2 SQIVND (reference sequence). The CDR3 reads CASSTTGNSPLHF. The CDR3 coding sequence is TGTGCCAGTAGTACTACAGGGAATTCACCCCTCCACTTT.